These 3 T cell receptor beta chains were sequenced from one sample in a study of blood T cell repertoires in COVID-19. Here immunoSEQ multiplex PCR was the method, and the copy in TCRdb shows in-frame clones only, minus some. The top ten hold about 0.65% of the sample, which has approximately 470,000 clones, about nine tenths seen once. The sequencing input was PBMCs or T cells enriched from blood (not recorded which). The receptor source for this set is a woman under 30 who had recovered from COVID-19.

This chain joins TRBV5-1 and TRBJ2-3, with 7 bases matching TRBD2. The J segment lost 2 bases and the V segment lost 0 bases, leaving 6 bases of the junction unmatched. Germline lookup yields CDR1 SGHRS and CDR2 YFSETQ. The CDR3 consists of 16 residues. CDR3 amino acids: CASSLVSGVATDTQYF. CDR3 nucleotide sequence: TGCGCCAGCAGCTTGGTAAGCGGGGTGGCCACAGATACGCAGTATTTT. The whole variable domain, remainder taken from reference TRBV5-1 and TRBJ2-3, is KAGVTQTPRYLIKTRGQQVTLSCSPISGHRSVSWYQQTPGQGLQFLFEYFSETQRNKGNFPGRFSGRQFSNSRSEMNVSTLELGDSALYLCASSLVSGVATDTQYFGPGTRLTVL.

In this sample, this clone turned up once. This chain connects TRBV10-3 to TRBJ2-1; 9 nucleotides line up with TRBD1. The CDR3 has 15 residues. In germline, CDR1 is ENHRY, CDR2 SYGVKD. Trimming removed 6 bases from V and 10 bases from J; junction bases left unmatched: 13. CDR3 nucleotide sequence: TGTGCCATCAGCTCAGATCCGGGACAGGGTTGGGAGCAGTTCTTC. Encoded protein: CAISSDPGQGWEQFF.

The CDR3: CASSVGLITGKSGELFF. The DNA of the CDR3 is TGTGCCAGCAGCGTAGGCCTCATTACAGGGAAGAGTGGGGAGCTGTTTTTT. The chain couples TRBV9 to TRBJ2-2; D possibly corresponds to TRBD1 (6 bases). The CDR3 sequence is 17 residues long. From germline, CDR1 is SGDLS and CDR2 YYNGEE. V was pared by 0 bases and J by 8 bases, with 20 bases between.